This TCR beta chain is from a study of graft-versus-host responses after intestinal transplantation. From germline, CDR1 is SNHLY and CDR2 FYNNEI. The trim removed 4 bases at V and 8 bases at J, leaving 7 bases unmatched. This CDR3 comprises 14 residues. Responders that carried the CFSE label, around 200,000 of them, were plated with around 200,000 irradiated, violet-dye-labeled stimulator cells. Responder CD3+CD4+ and CD3+CD8+ cells that were proliferating and CFSE-low were sorted after the reaction. Study-level findings and limits: Recipient marrow harbored GvH clones, some of which surfaced first in ileum or blood. Early post-transplant HvG declines tracked with peak circulating GvH clone levels.

TCRdb's copy holds only in-frame clones and misses some; the assay was immunoSEQ multiplex PCR. This table has about 20,000 clones, roughly half appearing once. The chain couples TRBV2 to TRBJ2-3; 9 nucleotides align to TRBD2. The sample here was alloreactive CD4+ T cells from a mixed lymphocyte reaction culture, taken before intestinal transplant. Regarding subset: CFSE-low proliferating T cells sorted from roughly six-day pre-transplant mixed lymphocyte reaction (GvH or HvG direction). This clonotype originated in a human patient who received an intestinal transplant. CDR3: CASSAGLAGGTQYF. The CDR3, as DNA: TGTGCCAGCAGTGCGGGACTAGCTGGGGGTACGCAGTATTTT.